A selection of T cell receptor beta chains follows, all from one sample in a study of yellow fever vaccine responses in identical twins. MiXCR was run by TCRdb on the RT-PCR reads, yielding one entry per CDR3 protein. The sample includes 1,500 or so distinct CDR3 sequences, roughly nine tenths of them seen just once. This specimen consisted of T cells from blood (PBMCs), unsorted or a sorted subset (not recorded which), obtained before or after yellow fever vaccination (not recorded which). These receptors all stem from a woman aged 18 to 35 who received the yellow fever vaccine. CDR3s leave out the opening cysteine and the closing phenylalanine or tryptophan. D genes are given only for firm matches. Size is stated for part of the rows, as once, few or many counts, or as a class when the clone is expanded.

CDR3aa | j_gene | abundance | d_gene | v_gene
AITPTGGTDGEQF | TRBJ2-1 | few | TRBD1 | TRBV10-3
ASSLESYEQY | TRBJ2-7 | NA | NA | TRBV11-1
ATGAGATLGGRAQY | TRBJ2-7 | NA | NA | TRBV28
ASSQPRLGGETQY | TRBJ2-5 | NA | NA | TRBV6-1
ASSTPPGRTEAF | TRBJ1-1 | NA | NA | TRBV4-2
ASSDSGGNEQF | TRBJ2-1 | NA | TRBD2 | TRBV10-1
ASSFVGRNYEQY | TRBJ2-7 | NA | NA | TRBV28
ASSKEDFSLAYEQY | TRBJ2-7 | NA | NA | TRBV3-1
AISTGGTGNTIY | TRBJ1-3 | NA | TRBD1 | TRBV10-3
ASSLPGLADTQY | TRBJ2-3 | NA | NA | TRBV11-1
ASSSGMNTEAF | TRBJ1-1 | NA | NA | TRBV10-1
ASSPSGGNTGELF | TRBJ2-2 | NA | TRBD2 | TRBV18
ASSQITDIYNEQF | TRBJ2-1 | once | NA | TRBV4-1
ASSYQPSSEQF | TRBJ2-1 | few | NA | TRBV6-9
ASSGRLAGIHNEQF | TRBJ2-1 | NA | TRBD2 | TRBV2
ASSINQRARTDTQY | TRBJ2-3 | NA | NA | TRBV19
ATSDVGQGGSFNEQF | TRBJ2-1 | once | TRBD1 | TRBV24-1
ASSSPVSYEQY | TRBJ2-7 | NA | NA | TRBV28
ASSLGGTSSYNEQF | TRBJ2-1 | NA | TRBD2 | TRBV11-3